These 10 T cell receptor beta chains were sequenced from one sample in a study of OX40 agonist ivuxolimab in advanced cancers. Generated by immunoSEQ multiplex PCR, the TCRdb table keeps only in-frame clones and is missing some. The table records about 96,000 clones, 90% of them present only once. This material consisted of CD4+ or CD8+ T cells sorted from blood, taken in a trial of the OX40 agonist ivuxolimab. The receptor source for this set is an adult with an advanced solid tumor such as melanoma, head and neck, liver or kidney cancer.

The gene calls are TRBV9 and TRBJ2-2; D call uncertain. Trimming cost V 6 bases and J 6 bases, with 9 bases left between them. Germline loops: CDR1 SGDLS, CDR2 YYNGEE. CDR3 length: 12 amino acids. The DNA of the CDR3 is TGTGCCAGCACGCCCCGTTCCGGGGAGCTGTTTTTT. It codes for CASTPRSGELFF.

J is TRBJ2-7 and V is TRBV2; D is uncertain. V lost 3 bases, J lost 6 bases, and 6 bases lay in between. The CDR3 covers 11 residues. Germline values: CDR1 SNHLY, CDR2 FYNNEI. The CDR3 sequence: CASSDIGEQYF. DNA for the CDR3: TGTGCCAGCAGTGATATCGGCGAGCAGTACTTC.

The chain links TRBV7-2 to TRBJ2-3; D unclear. Germline V CDR1 and CDR2: SGHTA, FQGNSA. Trimming stripped 4 bases from V and 7 bases from J, with 12 bases between. This CDR3 contains 13 residues. CDR3 DNA sequence: TGTGCCAGCAGCTCCACCGGTTGGCATACGCAGTATTTT. This gives the protein CASSSTGWHTQYF.

V is TRBV5-1 and J is TRBJ2-3; 8 bases are shared with TRBD1. Germline lookup yields CDR1 SGHRS and CDR2 YFSETQ. The V segment lost 0 bases and the J segment 1 base; nucleotides outside the gene matches: 10. This CDR3 is built from 18 residues. In DNA form, the CDR3 reads TGCGCCAGCAGCTTGGGTCCGCAGGGGGCTCTCGGCACAGATACGCAGTATTTT. This sequence encodes CASSLGPQGALGTDTQYF.

This clone appeared once. V is TRBV5-1 and J is TRBJ1-2, with TRBD1 matching over 8 bases. This CDR3 comprises 15 residues. Germline CDR1 reads SGHRS; CDR2 reads YFSETQ. Germline trimming cut 0 bases from V and 6 bases from J; bases unmatched to any gene: 7. The CDR3 loop is CASSLDEGTGHGYTF. For the CDR3, the DNA is TGCGCCAGCAGCTTGGACGAGGGGACAGGACATGGCTACACCTTC.

The gene calls are TRBV30 and TRBJ1-6; D gene uncertain. Germline V gives CDR1 GTSNPN, CDR2 SVGIG (reference sequence). V was cut by 2 bases and J by 3 bases, with 11 bases left in between. This CDR3 is built from 15 residues. For the CDR3, the DNA is TGTGCCTGGAGTCCTCGGGCGAGCTATAATTCACCCCTCCACTTT. Translating it yields CAWSPRASYNSPLHF.

The chain has TRBV25-1 and TRBJ1-1; no clear D. Germline V lookup: CDR1 MGHDK, CDR2 SYGVNS. Deletions cut 1 base from V and 2 bases from J, with 8 bases between. The CDR3 contains 14 residues. The CDR3 DNA is TGTGCCAGCAGTGAATTTGAGGGAAACACTGAAGCTTTCTTT. This codes for CASSEFEGNTEAFF.

For the CDR3, the DNA is TGTGCCAGCAGTGAACAAGGACAGGGACAAGAGACCCAGTACTTC. Its protein product is CASSEQGQGQETQYF. The V call is TRBV2, the J call TRBJ2-5; 8 nucleotides line up with TRBD1. The CDR3 loop spans 15 amino acids. Germline V gene sequence: CDR1 SNHLY, CDR2 FYNNEI. V was pared by 2 bases and J by 2 bases, with 4 bases of the junction left unmatched.

The chain carries TRBV5-4 and TRBJ1-5; perhaps TRBD1 as D (5 bases). Trimming took off 4 bases at V and 9 bases at J, with 14 bases between the two ends. Germline values: CDR1 SGHNT, CDR2 YYREEE (reference sequence). CDR3 length equals 13 residues. Here the CDR3 DNA reads TGTGCCAGCAGCCATGACCCCACAGGGCCCCAGCATTTT. This codes for CASSHDPTGPQHF.

This chain connects TRBV6-5 to TRBJ1-2; a weak D match, TRBD1 (5 bases). This CDR3 has 15 residues. V was trimmed by 2 bases and J by 6 bases, leaving 16 bases between them. Germline V gene lookup returns CDR1 MNHEY and CDR2 SVGAGI. DNA of the CDR3: TGTGCCAGCAGTTACGTTGGGCAGGGTAGGGATGGCTACACCTTC. Residues: CASSYVGQGRDGYTF.